What follows are 12 T cell receptor beta chains derived from one specimen sequenced in a study of T cell changes during pregnancy in multiple sclerosis. Measured with immunoSEQ multiplex PCR; TCRdb has only the in-frame clones, and not every one. The sample holds about 38,000 clones, roughly 91% seen once. This specimen was CD4+ T cells from peripheral blood mononuclear cells, taken after pregnancy. The receptor source for this set is a female donor in good health, enrolled as a control in a pregnancy study.

This clone occurred a few times. The chain couples TRBV27 to TRBJ1-1, with 7 positions matching TRBD1. V shed 3 bases, J shed 7 bases, and the junction held 8 bases outside the gene matches. Germline-derived CDR1 and CDR2 are MNHEY and SMNVEV (reference sequence). The CDR3 consists of 14 residues. The CDR3 DNA reads as TGTGCCAGCAGTTTCGACGGGACAGTTGGTGAAGCTTTCTTT. Its translation: CASSFDGTVGEAFF.

The J gene is TRBJ1-2, the V gene TRBV30; D unresolved. There are 10 residues in the CDR3. The V and J ends lost 0 bases and 14 bases respectively, with 10 bases between them. Germline assignment: CDR1 GTSNPN and CDR2 SVGIG (reference sequence). The CDR3 region is CAWSVGGLTF. For the CDR3, the DNA is TGTGCCTGGAGTGTCGGAGGTTTGACCTTC.

The chain carries TRBV5-5 and TRBJ1-1; maybe TRBD1 (6 bases). CDR1 SGHKS and CDR2 YYEKEE come from the germline V gene (reference sequence). Trimming removed 4 bases at V and 11 bases at J, with 27 bases between. There are 16 residues in the CDR3. In DNA form, the CDR3 reads TGTGCCAGCAGCCTGAGGTTGGCAGGGGTAGTTGGATCGGCTTTCTTT. Amino acids: CASSLRLAGVVGSAFF.

The V and J genes are TRBV11-2 and TRBJ1-2; the D gene is possibly TRBD1 (6 bases). The CDR3 loop spans 16 amino acids. Germline-derived CDR1 and CDR2 are SGHAT and FQNNGV. With 2 bases removed from V and 8 bases from J, the gap between germline ends came to 21 bases. This CDR3 is CASSLISGGASSGYTF. The DNA of the CDR3 is TGTGCCAGCAGCTTAATCAGCGGGGGCGCCTCCAGCGGCTACACCTTC.

The chain recombines TRBV5-5 with TRBJ1-5, with a weak D call TRBD1 (5 bases). Looked up from germline, CDR1 is SGHKS and CDR2 is YYEKEE (reference sequence). CDR3 length: 13 amino acids. Between the trimmed V and J ends, which lost 0 bases and 6 bases, there was a span of 7 bases. The CDR3 coding sequence is TGTGCCAGCAGCTTGGGGGGGGTTCAGCCCCAGCATTTT. Its protein product is CASSLGGVQPQHF. The entire variable domain, with the rest obtained from reference TRBV5-5 and TRBJ1-5, is as follows: DAGVTQSPTHLIKTRGQQVTLRCSPISGHKSVSWYQQVLGQGPQFIFQYYEKEERGRGNFPDRFSARQFPNYSSELNVNALLLGDSALYLCASSLGGVQPQHFGDGTRLSIL.

The rearrangement uses TRBV5-5 and TRBJ2-5; D unclear. CDR1 and CDR2 (germline): SGHKS, YYEKEE (reference sequence). The CDR3 covers 14 residues. Trimming removed 0 bases from V and 2 bases from J, with 8 bases in between. This chain's CDR3 is CASSLGLIQETQYF. The CDR3 bases are TGTGCCAGCAGCTTGGGGCTGATACAAGAGACCCAGTACTTC.

V usage is TRBV11-2 and J usage is TRBJ1-3; 8 positions agree with TRBD1. The trim removed 5 bases at V and 0 bases at J, leaving 6 bases unmatched. Germline lookup yields CDR1 SGHAT and CDR2 FQNNGV. There are 16 residues in the CDR3. For the CDR3, the DNA is TGTGCCAGCAGCCCCCGACAGGGGAACTCTGGAAACACCATATATTTT. Protein: CASSPRQGNSGNTIYF.

The CDR3 protein is CATNHRGESSGANVLTF. Written as DNA, the CDR3 is TGTGCCACTAACCACAGGGGGGAAAGCTCTGGGGCCAACGTCCTGACTTTC. The rearrangement uses TRBV7-2 and TRBJ2-6, with TRBD1 matching 8 bases. The CDR3 runs 17 residues. CDR1 and CDR2 (germline): SGHTA, FQGNSA. V gave up 10 bases and J gave up 0 bases; unmatched junction bases: 11. Full variable domain (rest looked up from reference TRBV7-2 and TRBJ2-6): GAGVSQSPSNKVTEKGKDVELRCDPISGHTALYWYRQSLGQGLEFLIYFQGNSAPDKSGLPSDRFSAERTGGSVSTLTIQRTQQEDSAVYLCATNHRGESSGANVLTFGAGSRLTVL.

V gene TRBV2 combines with J gene TRBJ1-4; tentative D call: TRBD1 (6 bases). The length of the CDR3 is 15 residues. Germline-derived CDR1 and CDR2 are SNHLY and FYNNEI. V dropped 0 bases and J dropped 8 bases, with 13 bases sitting between them. The CDR3 reads CASSEAGAFGEKLFF. The CDR3, as DNA: TGTGCCAGCAGTGAAGCGGGGGCCTTTGGGGAAAAACTGTTTTTT. The full variable domain, completed using reference TRBV2 and TRBJ1-4, is EPEVTQTPSHQVTQMGQEVILRCVPISNHLYFYWYRQILGQKVEFLVSFYNNEISEKSEIFDDQFSVERPDGSNFTLKIRSTKLEDSAMYFCASSEAGAFGEKLFFGSGTQLSVL.

The chain couples TRBV11-2 to TRBJ1-4; 10 bases are shared with TRBD1. Germline CDR1 and CDR2: SGHAT and FQNNGV. The CDR3 length is 14 residues. J was trimmed by 7 bases and V by 6 bases; bases with no gene match: 5. CDR3 amino acids: CASSRGQGTEKLFF. In DNA, the CDR3 is TGTGCCAGCAGTAGGGGACAGGGGACTGAAAAACTGTTTTTT. The full variable domain, its missing parts supplied by reference TRBV11-2 and TRBJ1-4, is EAGVAQSPRYKIIEKRQSVAFWCNPISGHATLYWYQQILGQGPKLLIQFQNNGVVDDSQLPKDRFSAERLKGVDSTLKIQPAKLEDSAVYLCASSRGQGTEKLFFGSGTQLSVL.

This clone rates as medium-sized. The chain has TRBV2 and TRBJ1-3, with unresolved D. Per the germline V gene, CDR1 is SNHLY and CDR2 is FYNNEI. The CDR3 has 12 residues. V was clipped by 6 bases and J by 4 bases, with 7 bases between them. DNA of the CDR3: TGTGCCAGCAGGACTGAGGGAAACACCATATATTTT. This codes for CASRTEGNTIYF.

This clone was counted between two and nine times. The V gene is TRBV5-3, the J gene TRBJ1-1, with TRBD1 identical over 8 bases. TRBV5-3 is treated as an ORF (open reading frame) with a function not yet certain. With 0 bases clipped from V and 5 bases from J, the junction kept 3 bases outside the gene matches. The CDR3 is made up of 14 amino acids. The CDR3 region has the DNA TGTGCCAGAAGCTTGGGCAGGGGGCGGACTGAAGCTTTCTTT. Protein product: CARSLGRGRTEAFF.